A selection of T cell receptor beta chains follows, all from one sample in a study of shared clonotypes between healthy human individuals. Libraries were prepared by immunoSEQ multiplex PCR; TCRdb keeps only in-frame clonotypes and omits some of them. The sample lists some 2.1 million clones; 93% were seen once. The sequenced sample was naive CD8+ T cells from PBMCs. The origin of the receptors is a man younger than 30 in good health. Some clones in this sample may be carry-over from other donors' samples. CDR3s include the opening cysteine and the closing phenylalanine or tryptophan. The D gene is left open where the match is weak. The size of a clone is reported for some rows only, either as once, few or many, or as a class for expanded clones.

V	size	D	J	DNA	CDR3
TRBV27	.	.	TRBJ1-3	TGTGCCAGCAGTGTCCGCTCTGGAAACACCATATATTTT	CASSVRSGNTIYF
TRBV28	.	.	TRBJ2-7	TGTGCCAGCAGTTTGCCGGAGGGATACTACGAGCAGTACTTC	CASSLPEGYYEQYF
TRBV19	.	.	TRBJ1-1	TGTGCCAGTAGTATAGCTAGGGGAACTGAAGCTTTCTTT	CASSIARGTEAFF
TRBV13	.	.	TRBJ2-1	TGTGCCAGCAGCGTTTTCAACAGGGCCGATGAGCAGTTCTTC	CASSVFNRADEQFF
TRBV19	.	.	TRBJ1-2	TGTGCCAGTAGTTCGTACAGGGCCAACCAACTTAACTATGGCTACACCTTC	CASSSYRANQLNYGYTF
TRBV6-1	.	.	TRBJ1-2	TGTGCCAGCAGTGAATACAAGGGAACTCCTAACTATGGCTACACCTTC	CASSEYKGTPNYGYTF
TRBV6-1	.	.	TRBJ1-2	TGTGCCAGCAGTGTCAGGGGCGATGGCTACACCTTC	CASSVRGDGYTF
TRBV15	.	.	TRBJ2-6	TGTGCCACCAGCGGACGCTCTGGGGCCAACGTCCTGACTTTC	CATSGRSGANVLTF
TRBV15	.	.	TRBJ1-1	TGTGCCACCAGCAGAGGAGGCGAGAACACTGAAGCTTTCTTT	CATSRGGENTEAFF
TRBV9	.	TRBD2	TRBJ2-1	TGTGCCAGCAGCGTAGAGTCTAGCGGGAGTAAGGATGAGCAGTTCTTC	CASSVESSGSKDEQFF
TRBV28	.	.	TRBJ1-2	TGTGCTAGCGAACTGGGGGTGGACCTCGGGAGCTATGGCTACACCTTC	CASELGVDLGSYGYTF
TRBV6-5	.	.	TRBJ2-2	TGTGCCAGCAGTTACTCACAGGGAACCGGGGAGCTGTTTTTT	CASSYSQGTGELFF
TRBV7-9	once	TRBD2	TRBJ2-1	TGTGCCAGCAGCCCTCCTACCGGGACTAGCGGGAGGAGGCACAATGAGCAGTTCTTC	CASSPPTGTSGRRHNEQFF
TRBV11-2	.	TRBD1	TRBJ1-5	TGTGCCAGCAGCCCCGGGACAGGGGGCGCGAATCAGCCCCAGCATTTT	CASSPGTGGANQPQHF
TRBV27	.	TRBD1	TRBJ2-1	TGTGCCAGCAGTTTGGACAGGGCCAATGAGCAGTTCTTC	CASSLDRANEQFF
TRBV28	.	.	TRBJ1-2	TGTGCCAGCAGTTTTATAAGGGCATACTATGGCTACACCTTC	CASSFIRAYYGYTF
TRBV5-1	.	.	TRBJ1-2	TGCGCCAGCAGCTCAGGGATAGCTAACTATGGCTACACCTTC	CASSSGIANYGYTF
TRBV7-9	.	.	TRBJ2-5	TGTGCCAGCAGCTTAGCGTCGGCAAGAAGGAGGGAGACCCAGTACTTC	CASSLASARRRETQYF
TRBV28	.	TRBD2	TRBJ2-3	TGTGCCAGCAGTTTCTCTAGCGGGAGGACGACTCGCACAGATACGCAGTATTTT	CASSFSSGRTTRTDTQYF
TRBV7-2	.	TRBD1	TRBJ1-5	TGTGCCAGCAGCCCCTCGGACAGGGCAAGTCAGCCCCAGCATTTT	CASSPSDRASQPQHF
TRBV5-6	.	.	TRBJ2-7	TGTGCCAGCAGCAACTACAGGGCCCCCTACGAGCAGTACTTC	CASSNYRAPYEQYF
TRBV11-2	.	.	TRBJ2-7	TGTGCCAGCAGCGTATCGACCCGTGACAGCGGTGAAATAGTCTACGAGCAGTACTTC	CASSVSTRDSGEIVYEQYF
TRBV27	.	TRBD1	TRBJ2-5	TGTGCCAGCCAGGGACAGTTACAAGAGACCCAGTACTTC	CASQGQLQETQYF
TRBV6-5	.	TRBD1	TRBJ1-1	TGTGCCAGCAGTGCCACAGGGGCCACTGAAGCTTTCTTT	CASSATGATEAFF
TRBV4-1	.	.	TRBJ2-7	TGCGCCAGCAGCCCCGAAAGAGTGGGGGCCCCCTCCTACGAGCAGTACTTC	CASSPERVGAPSYEQYF
TRBV4-1	.	.	TRBJ1-5	TGCGCCAGCAGCCAAGTGGAAGGGGATCAGCCCCAGCATTTT	CASSQVEGDQPQHF
TRBV4-1	.	TRBD2	TRBJ2-7	TGCGCCAGCAGCCAAACTAGCGGGAACTCCTACGAGCAGTACTTC	CASSQTSGNSYEQYF
TRBV21-1	.	.	TRBJ1-4	TGTGCCAGCAGCAGGGACCGGGACAGGGGTCCAACTAATGAAAAACTGTTTTTT	CASSRDRDRGPTNEKLFF
TRBV19	.	TRBD1	TRBJ1-5	TGTGCCACCAGAGACAGGGGGTCGGGGCAGCCCCAGCATTTT	CATRDRGSGQPQHF
TRBV30	.	.	TRBJ1-1	TGTGCCTATGGGGGGTACTCTGAAGCTTTCTTT	CAYGGYSEAFF
TRBV6-5	.	TRBD2	TRBJ2-1	TGTGCCAGCAGTTACAAGCGGGGGACCTACAATGAGCAGTTCTTC	CASSYKRGTYNEQFF
TRBV30	.	TRBD2	TRBJ2-7	TGTGCCTGGACCCATATGGGAGGGTTGGAAGAGCAGTACTTC	CAWTHMGGLEEQYF